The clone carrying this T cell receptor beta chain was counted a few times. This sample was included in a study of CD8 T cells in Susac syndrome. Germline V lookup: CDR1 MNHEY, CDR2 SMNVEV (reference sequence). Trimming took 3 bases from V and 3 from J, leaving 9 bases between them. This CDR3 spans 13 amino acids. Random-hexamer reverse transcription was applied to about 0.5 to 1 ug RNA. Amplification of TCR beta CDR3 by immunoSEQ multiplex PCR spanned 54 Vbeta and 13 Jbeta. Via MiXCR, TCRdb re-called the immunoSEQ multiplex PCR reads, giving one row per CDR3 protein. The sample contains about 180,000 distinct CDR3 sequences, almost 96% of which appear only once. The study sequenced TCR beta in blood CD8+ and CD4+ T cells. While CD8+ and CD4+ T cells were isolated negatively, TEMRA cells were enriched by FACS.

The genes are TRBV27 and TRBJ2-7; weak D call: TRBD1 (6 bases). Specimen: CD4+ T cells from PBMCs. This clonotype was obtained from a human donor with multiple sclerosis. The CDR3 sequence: CASSLGHSYEQYF. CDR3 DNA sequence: TGTGCCAGCAGTTTGGGACATAGCTACGAGCAGTACTTC.